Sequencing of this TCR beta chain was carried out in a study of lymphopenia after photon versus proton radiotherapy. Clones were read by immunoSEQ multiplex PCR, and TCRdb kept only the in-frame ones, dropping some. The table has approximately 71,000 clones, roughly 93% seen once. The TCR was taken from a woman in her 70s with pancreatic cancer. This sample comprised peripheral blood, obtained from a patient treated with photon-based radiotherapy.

The CDR3: CASSLSGYNNQPQHF. The CDR3, as DNA: TGTGCCAGCAGTTTATCAGGGTACAACAATCAGCCCCAGCATTTT. The V gene is TRBV28, the J gene TRBJ1-5, with D tentatively TRBD1 (5 bases). V was cut by 1 base and J by 3 bases, with 10 bases left in between. CDR3 length equals 15 residues. The V gene's germline CDR1 is MDHEN and CDR2 SYDVKM.